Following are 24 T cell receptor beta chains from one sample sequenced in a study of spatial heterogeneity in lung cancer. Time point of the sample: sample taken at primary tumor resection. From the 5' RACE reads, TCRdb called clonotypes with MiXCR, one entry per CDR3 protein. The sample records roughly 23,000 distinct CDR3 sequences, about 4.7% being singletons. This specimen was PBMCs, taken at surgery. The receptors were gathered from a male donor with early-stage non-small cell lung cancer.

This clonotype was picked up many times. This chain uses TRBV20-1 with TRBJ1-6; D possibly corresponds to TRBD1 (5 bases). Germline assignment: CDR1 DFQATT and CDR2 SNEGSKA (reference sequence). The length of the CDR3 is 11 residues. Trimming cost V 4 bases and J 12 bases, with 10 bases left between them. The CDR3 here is CSATGGIPLHF. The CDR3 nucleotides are TGCAGTGCTACCGGGGGTATACCCCTCCACTTT.

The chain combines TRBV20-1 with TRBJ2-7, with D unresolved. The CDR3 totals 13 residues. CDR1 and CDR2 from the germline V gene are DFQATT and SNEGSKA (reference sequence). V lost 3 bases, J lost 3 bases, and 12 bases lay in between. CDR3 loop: CSARTKDGYEQYF. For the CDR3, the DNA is TGCAGTGCTAGGACCAAGGACGGCTACGAGCAGTACTTC.

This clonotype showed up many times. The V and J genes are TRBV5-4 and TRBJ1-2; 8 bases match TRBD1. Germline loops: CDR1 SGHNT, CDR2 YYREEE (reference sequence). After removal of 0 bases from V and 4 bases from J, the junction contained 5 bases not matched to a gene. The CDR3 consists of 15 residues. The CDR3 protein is CASSLAGGSSYGYTF. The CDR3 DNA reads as TGTGCCAGCAGCTTGGCAGGGGGCAGCAGCTATGGCTACACCTTC.

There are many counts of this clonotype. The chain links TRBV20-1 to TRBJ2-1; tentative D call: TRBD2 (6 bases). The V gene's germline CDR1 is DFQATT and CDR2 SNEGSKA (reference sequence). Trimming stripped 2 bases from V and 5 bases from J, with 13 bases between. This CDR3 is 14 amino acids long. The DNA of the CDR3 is TGCAGTGCTAGAACGACCGGGACTCACAATGAGCAGTTCTTC. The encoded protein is CSARTTGTHNEQFF.

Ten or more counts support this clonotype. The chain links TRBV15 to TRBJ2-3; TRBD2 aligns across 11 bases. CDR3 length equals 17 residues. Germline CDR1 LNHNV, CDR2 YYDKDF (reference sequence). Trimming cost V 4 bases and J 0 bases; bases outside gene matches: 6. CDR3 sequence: CATSKSSGRLSTDTQYF. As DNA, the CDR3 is TGTGCCACCAGCAAATCTAGCGGGAGGCTTAGCACAGATACGCAGTATTTT.

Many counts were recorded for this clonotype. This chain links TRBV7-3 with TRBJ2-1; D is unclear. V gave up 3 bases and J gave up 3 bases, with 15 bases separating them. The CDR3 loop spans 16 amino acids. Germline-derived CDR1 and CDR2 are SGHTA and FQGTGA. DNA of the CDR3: TGTGCCAGCAGCTTCAGGTTCGATTGGAGCTACAATGAGCAGTTCTTC. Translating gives CASSFRFDWSYNEQFF. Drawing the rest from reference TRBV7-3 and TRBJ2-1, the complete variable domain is GAGVSQTPSNKVTEKGKYVELRCDPISGHTALYWYRQSLGQGPEFLIYFQGTGAADDSGLPNDRFFAVRPEGSVSTLKIQRTERGDSAVYLCASSFRFDWSYNEQFFGPGTRLTVL.

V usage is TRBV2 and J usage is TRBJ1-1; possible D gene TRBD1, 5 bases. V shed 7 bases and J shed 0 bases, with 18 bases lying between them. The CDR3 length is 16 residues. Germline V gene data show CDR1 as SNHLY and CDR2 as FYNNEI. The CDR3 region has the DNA TGTGCCAGCACCCGACAGATTATATCCCTGAACACTGAAGCTTTCTTT. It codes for CASTRQIISLNTEAFF. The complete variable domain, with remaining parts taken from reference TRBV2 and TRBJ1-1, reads EPEVTQTPSHQVTQMGQEVILRCVPISNHLYFYWYRQILGQKVEFLVSFYNNEISEKSEIFDDQFSVERPDGSNFTLKIRSTKLEDSAMYFCASTRQIISLNTEAFFGQGTRLTVV.

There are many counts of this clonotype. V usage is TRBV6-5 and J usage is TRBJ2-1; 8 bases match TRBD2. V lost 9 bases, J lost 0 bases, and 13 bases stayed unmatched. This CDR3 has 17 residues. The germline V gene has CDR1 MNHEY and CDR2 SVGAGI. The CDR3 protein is CASRKMSGRTSYNEQFF. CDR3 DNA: TGTGCCAGTAGAAAGATGAGCGGGAGAACCTCCTACAATGAGCAGTTCTTC.

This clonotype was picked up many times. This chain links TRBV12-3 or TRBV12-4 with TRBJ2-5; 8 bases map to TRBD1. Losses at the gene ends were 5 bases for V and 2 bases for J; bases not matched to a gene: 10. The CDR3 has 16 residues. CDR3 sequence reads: CASSKTGTGDQETQYF. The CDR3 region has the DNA TGTGCCAGCAGTAAAACCGGGACAGGAGATCAAGAGACCCAGTACTTC.

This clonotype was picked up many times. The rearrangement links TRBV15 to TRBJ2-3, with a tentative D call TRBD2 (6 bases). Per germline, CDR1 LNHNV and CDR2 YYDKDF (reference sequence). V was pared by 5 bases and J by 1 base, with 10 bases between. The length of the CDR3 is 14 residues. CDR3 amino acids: CATSGGWGTDTQYF. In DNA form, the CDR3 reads TGTGCCACCAGCGGGGGGTGGGGCACAGATACGCAGTATTTT.

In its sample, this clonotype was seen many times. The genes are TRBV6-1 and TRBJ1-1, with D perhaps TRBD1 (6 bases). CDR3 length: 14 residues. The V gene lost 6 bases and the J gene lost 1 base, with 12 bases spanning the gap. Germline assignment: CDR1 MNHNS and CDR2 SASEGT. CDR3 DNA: TGTGCCAGCAGCCCAAGGGGGGAGAACACTGAAGCTTTCTTT. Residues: CASSPRGENTEAFF.

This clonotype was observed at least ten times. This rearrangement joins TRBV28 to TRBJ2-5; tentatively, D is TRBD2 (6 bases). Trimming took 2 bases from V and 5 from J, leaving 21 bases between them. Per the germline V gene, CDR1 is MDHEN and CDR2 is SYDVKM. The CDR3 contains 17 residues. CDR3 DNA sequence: TGTGCCAGCAGTTTAGGGGGGAGAAGGGGAAGAGAGGAGACCCAGTACTTC. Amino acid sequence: CASSLGGRRGREETQYF.

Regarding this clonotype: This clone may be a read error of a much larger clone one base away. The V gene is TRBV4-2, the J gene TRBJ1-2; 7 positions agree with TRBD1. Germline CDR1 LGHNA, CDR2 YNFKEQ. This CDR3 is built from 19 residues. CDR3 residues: CASSQALDSGDRAEYGCTF. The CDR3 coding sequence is TGTGCCAGCAGCCAAGCCCTTGACTCGGGAGACAGGGCAGAGTATGGCTGCACCTTC.

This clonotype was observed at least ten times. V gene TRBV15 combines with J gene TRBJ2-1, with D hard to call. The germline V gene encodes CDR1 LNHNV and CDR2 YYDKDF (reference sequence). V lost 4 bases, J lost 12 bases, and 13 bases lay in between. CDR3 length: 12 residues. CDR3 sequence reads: CATSNSLRVQFF. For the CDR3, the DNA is TGTGCCACCAGCAACAGCCTCCGTGTGCAGTTCTTC.

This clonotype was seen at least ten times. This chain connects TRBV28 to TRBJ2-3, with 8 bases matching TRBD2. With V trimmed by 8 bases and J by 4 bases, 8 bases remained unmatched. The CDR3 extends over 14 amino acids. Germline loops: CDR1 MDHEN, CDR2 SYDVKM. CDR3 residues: CASGTGGGPDTQYF. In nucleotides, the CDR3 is TGTGCCAGCGGGACGGGAGGGGGTCCAGATACGCAGTATTTT.

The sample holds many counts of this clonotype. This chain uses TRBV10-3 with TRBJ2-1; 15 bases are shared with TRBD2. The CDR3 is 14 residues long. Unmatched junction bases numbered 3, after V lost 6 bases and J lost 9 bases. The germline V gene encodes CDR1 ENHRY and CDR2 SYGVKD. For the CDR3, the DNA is TGTGCCATCAGAGAGGGACTAGCGGGAGGTGAGCAGTTCTTC. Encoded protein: CAIREGLAGGEQFF.

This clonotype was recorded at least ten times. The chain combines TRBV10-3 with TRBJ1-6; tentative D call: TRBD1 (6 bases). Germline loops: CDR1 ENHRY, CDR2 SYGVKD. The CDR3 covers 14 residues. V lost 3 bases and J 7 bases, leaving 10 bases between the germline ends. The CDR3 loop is CAISDQGLNSPLHF. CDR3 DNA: TGTGCCATCAGTGACCAGGGGCTCAATTCACCCCTCCACTTT.

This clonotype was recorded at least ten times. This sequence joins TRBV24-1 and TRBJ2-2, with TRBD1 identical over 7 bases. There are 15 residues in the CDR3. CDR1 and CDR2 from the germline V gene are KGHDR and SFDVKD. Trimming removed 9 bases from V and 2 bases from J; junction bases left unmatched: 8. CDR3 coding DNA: TGTGCCACCGGCGGACAGGTGGCTAACACCGGGGAGCTGTTTTTT. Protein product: CATGGQVANTGELFF.

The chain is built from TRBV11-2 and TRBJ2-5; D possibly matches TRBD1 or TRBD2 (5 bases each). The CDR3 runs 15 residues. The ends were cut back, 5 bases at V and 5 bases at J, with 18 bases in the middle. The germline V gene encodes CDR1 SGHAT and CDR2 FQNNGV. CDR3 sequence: CASSRQTPPGETQYF. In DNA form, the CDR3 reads TGTGCCAGCAGCCGACAGACTCCGCCGGGGGAGACCCAGTACTTC.

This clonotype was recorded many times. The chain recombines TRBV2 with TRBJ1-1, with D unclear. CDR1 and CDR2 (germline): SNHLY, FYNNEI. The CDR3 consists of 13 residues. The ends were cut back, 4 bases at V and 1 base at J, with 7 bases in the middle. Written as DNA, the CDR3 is TGTGCCAGCAGTGCCTTGGAGAACACTGAAGCTTTCTTT. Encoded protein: CASSALENTEAFF. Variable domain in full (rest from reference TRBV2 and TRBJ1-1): EPEVTQTPSHQVTQMGQEVILRCVPISNHLYFYWYRQILGQKVEFLVSFYNNEISEKSEIFDDQFSVERPDGSNFTLKIRSTKLEDSAMYFCASSALENTEAFFGQGTRLTVV.

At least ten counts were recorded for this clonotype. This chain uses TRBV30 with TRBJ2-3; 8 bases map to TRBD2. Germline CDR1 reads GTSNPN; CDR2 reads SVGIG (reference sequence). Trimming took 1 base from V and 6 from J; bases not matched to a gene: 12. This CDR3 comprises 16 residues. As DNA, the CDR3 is TGTGCCTGGAGTGCCTTATTGGGACTAGGAGAGGATACGCAGTATTTT. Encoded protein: CAWSALLGLGEDTQYF.

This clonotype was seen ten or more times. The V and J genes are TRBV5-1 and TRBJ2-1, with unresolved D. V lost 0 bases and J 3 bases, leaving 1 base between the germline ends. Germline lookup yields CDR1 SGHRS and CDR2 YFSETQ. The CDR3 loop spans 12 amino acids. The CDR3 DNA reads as TGCGCCAGCAGCTTGGACTACAATGAGCAGTTCTTC. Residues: CASSLDYNEQFF.

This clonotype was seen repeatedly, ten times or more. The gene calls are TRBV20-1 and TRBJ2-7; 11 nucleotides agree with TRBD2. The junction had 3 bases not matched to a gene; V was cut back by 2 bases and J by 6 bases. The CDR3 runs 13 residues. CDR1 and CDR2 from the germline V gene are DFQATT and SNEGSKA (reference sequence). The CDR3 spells CSARLAGGTEQYF. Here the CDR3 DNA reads TGCAGTGCTAGACTAGCGGGAGGAACCGAGCAGTACTTC.

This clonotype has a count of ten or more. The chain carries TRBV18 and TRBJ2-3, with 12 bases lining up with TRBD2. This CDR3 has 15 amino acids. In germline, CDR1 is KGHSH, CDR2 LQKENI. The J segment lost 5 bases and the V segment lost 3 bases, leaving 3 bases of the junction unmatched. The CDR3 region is CASSPVTSGGDTQYF. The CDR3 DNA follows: TGTGCCAGCTCACCGGTGACTAGCGGGGGAGATACGCAGTATTTT.